Sequencing of this T cell receptor beta chain was carried out in a study of T cell changes during pregnancy in multiple sclerosis. Assay used: immunoSEQ multiplex PCR; TCRdb lists only in-frame clones, some missing. The repertoire consists of around 12,000 clones, with about 91% occurring once and the leading ten covering 7% to 9%. The V and J ends lost 8 bases and 6 bases, in that order; junction bases with no gene match: 11. Per the germline V gene, CDR1 is SGHVS and CDR2 is FQNEAQ. The CDR3 sequence is 15 residues long. The chain recombines TRBV7-8 with TRBJ2-1, with 9 bases lining up with TRBD1. The specimen comprised CD8+ T cells from peripheral blood mononuclear cells, sampled in the second trimester of pregnancy. The receptor's source is a female donor in good health, enrolled as a control in a pregnancy study. The CDR3 is CASSLEGQGGNEQFF. CDR3 nucleotides: TGTGCCAGCTCGCTTGAGGGACAGGGAGGCAATGAGCAGTTCTTC.